The source of this T cell receptor (beta chain) is a study of T cells in tuberculosis. For the study at large: In South Africa, adults with active tuberculosis were compared with IGRA-negative and latently infected IGRA-positive adolescents.

Broader study findings: Active tuberculosis patients had shorter CDR3-alpha; the beta difference was nonsignificant.

On this clone itself: Its specificity is unknown.

Germline CDR1 is KGHSH and CDR2 is LQKENI. Trimming cost V 4 bases and J 2 bases, with 15 bases left between them. The CDR3 runs to 16 residues. Assay: immunoSEQ multiplex PCR; the TCRdb copy retains only in-frame clones and omits some. The table includes tens of thousands of clones, around 95% detected once. Source material: PBMCs. The sequence came from a donor aged 5-35 years with latent tuberculosis or without tuberculosis infection. The chain recombines TRBV18 with TRBJ2-1, with D possibly matching TRBD1 (7 bases). Here the CDR3 reads CASSLKAGGPYNEQFF. The CDR3 nucleotides are TGTGCCAGCTCACTTAAAGCAGGGGGGCCCTACAATGAGCAGTTCTTC.